The rows below give T cell receptor beta chains drawn from one sample of a study of shared clonotypes between healthy human individuals. The repertoire was sequenced with immunoSEQ multiplex PCR; TCRdb's copy has only in-frame clones and lacks some. The sample consists of around 2.5 million clones, roughly 93% of them appearing once. Sequenced sample: naive CD4+ T cells from PBMCs. The receptor set was obtained from a man aged 18 to 30 in good health. Some clones in this sample may be carry-over from other donors' samples. The CDR3 runs from the conserved cysteine through the conserved F or W. The D gene is left open where the match is weak. Clone size is shown for a subset of rows, as once, few, many or a class of expanded clone.

D gene: NA; V gene: TRBV19; clone size: NA; J gene: TRBJ1-1; CDR3 protein: CASSIGSRRNTEAFF; CDR3 DNA: TGTGCCAGTAGTATAGGAAGTCGTAGGAACACTGAAGCTTTCTTT
D gene: NA; V gene: TRBV5-1; clone size: once; J gene: TRBJ2-2; CDR3 protein: CASSLAVTGNTGELFF; CDR3 DNA: TGCGCCAGCAGCTTGGCCGTGACAGGGAACACCGGGGAGCTGTTTTTT
D gene: NA; V gene: TRBV5-8; clone size: NA; J gene: TRBJ2-1; CDR3 protein: CASSLRFDNEQFF; CDR3 DNA: TGTGCCAGCAGCTTGCGGTTCGACAATGAGCAGTTCTTC
D gene: TRBD1; V gene: TRBV19; clone size: NA; J gene: TRBJ1-1; CDR3 protein: CASSLSNRGIYETEAFF; CDR3 DNA: TGTGCCAGTAGCCTTTCTAACAGGGGGATATATGAGACTGAAGCTTTCTTT
D gene: NA; V gene: TRBV28; clone size: NA; J gene: TRBJ1-2; CDR3 protein: CASRGHRVKNYGYTF; CDR3 DNA: TGTGCCAGCAGGGGGCACAGGGTGAAGAACTATGGCTACACCTTC
D gene: NA; V gene: TRBV18; clone size: once; J gene: TRBJ2-3; CDR3 protein: CASSPPPGRTDTQYF; CDR3 DNA: TGTGCCAGCTCACCACCCCCGGGACGGACAGATACGCAGTATTTT
D gene: NA; V gene: TRBV18; clone size: NA; J gene: TRBJ2-7; CDR3 protein: CASSPNFQGEQYF; CDR3 DNA: TGTGCCAGCTCACCAAACTTCCAAGGGGAGCAGTACTTC
D gene: TRBD1; V gene: TRBV5-1; clone size: NA; J gene: TRBJ2-1; CDR3 protein: CASSSDRGRGNEQFF; CDR3 DNA: TGCGCCAGCAGCTCGGACAGGGGCCGAGGCAATGAGCAGTTCTTC
D gene: TRBD1; V gene: TRBV5-1; clone size: NA; J gene: TRBJ1-2; CDR3 protein: CASSRGTGVDGYTF; CDR3 DNA: TGCGCCAGCAGCCGAGGGACAGGGGTTGATGGCTACACCTTC
D gene: NA; V gene: TRBV5-1; clone size: NA; J gene: TRBJ2-7; CDR3 protein: CASSLGPSGHEQYF; CDR3 DNA: TGCGCCAGCAGCCTGGGACCCTCGGGCCACGAGCAGTACTTC
D gene: TRBD2; V gene: TRBV7-8; clone size: NA; J gene: TRBJ2-1; CDR3 protein: CASRPGTSGLNEQFF; CDR3 DNA: TGTGCCAGCAGACCCGGGACTAGCGGGCTCAATGAGCAGTTCTTC
D gene: TRBD1; V gene: TRBV7-2; clone size: NA; J gene: TRBJ1-1; CDR3 protein: CASRLGQGGTEAFF; CDR3 DNA: TGTGCCAGCAGGTTGGGACAGGGCGGCACTGAAGCTTTCTTT
D gene: NA; V gene: TRBV25-1; clone size: NA; J gene: TRBJ2-2; CDR3 protein: CASSPGGDTGELFF; CDR3 DNA: TGTGCCAGCAGCCCAGGGGGGGACACCGGGGAGCTGTTTTTT
D gene: NA; V gene: TRBV30; clone size: NA; J gene: TRBJ2-3; CDR3 protein: CAWSKDNQDTQYF; CDR3 DNA: TGTGCCTGGAGTAAGGACAACCAAGATACGCAGTATTTT
D gene: NA; V gene: TRBV7-9; clone size: NA; J gene: TRBJ2-2; CDR3 protein: CASLEWKGDGELFF; CDR3 DNA: TGTGCCAGCCTCGAGTGGAAAGGCGACGGGGAGCTGTTTTTT
D gene: NA; V gene: TRBV7-9; clone size: NA; J gene: TRBJ1-5; CDR3 protein: CASSLRGGQPQHF; CDR3 DNA: TGTGCCAGCAGCTTAAGGGGCGGTCAGCCCCAGCATTTT
D gene: NA; V gene: TRBV11-3; clone size: NA; J gene: TRBJ2-1; CDR3 protein: CASSGIANEQFF; CDR3 DNA: TGTGCCAGCAGCGGGATAGCGAATGAGCAGTTCTTC
D gene: NA; V gene: TRBV28; clone size: once; J gene: TRBJ2-7; CDR3 protein: CASRTGSYEQYF; CDR3 DNA: TGTGCCAGCAGAACAGGGTCCTACGAGCAGTACTTC
D gene: TRBD1; V gene: TRBV6-4; clone size: NA; J gene: TRBJ2-1; CDR3 protein: CASRWTGGVNEQFF; CDR3 DNA: TGTGCCAGCAGGTGGACAGGGGGGGTGAATGAGCAGTTCTTC
D gene: TRBD2; V gene: TRBV7-2; clone size: NA; J gene: TRBJ2-5; CDR3 protein: CASSPGIPSGSRETQYF; CDR3 DNA: TGTGCCAGCAGCCCAGGGATACCTAGCGGGAGTCGAGAGACCCAGTACTTC
D gene: TRBD2; V gene: TRBV25-1; clone size: NA; J gene: TRBJ2-2; CDR3 protein: CASRPPGGGRAGELFF; CDR3 DNA: TGTGCCAGCAGACCCCCCGGCGGGGGGCGGGCCGGGGAGCTGTTTTTT
D gene: TRBD1; V gene: TRBV15; clone size: once; J gene: TRBJ1-3; CDR3 protein: CATSPEGQGAQGNTIYF; CDR3 DNA: TGTGCCACCAGCCCGGAGGGACAGGGGGCGCAGGGAAACACCATATATTTT
D gene: TRBD1; V gene: TRBV11-2; clone size: once; J gene: TRBJ1-4; CDR3 protein: CASRGQGMANEKLFF; CDR3 DNA: TGTGCCAGCAGGGGACAGGGGATGGCTAATGAAAAACTGTTTTTT
D gene: NA; V gene: TRBV6-1; clone size: NA; J gene: TRBJ2-3; CDR3 protein: CASSPPWGGGDTQYF; CDR3 DNA: TGTGCCAGCAGCCCCCCCTGGGGAGGGGGTGATACGCAGTATTTT
D gene: NA; V gene: TRBV6-4; clone size: NA; J gene: TRBJ2-2; CDR3 protein: CASSPTGNTGELFF; CDR3 DNA: TGTGCCAGCAGTCCGACGGGGAACACCGGGGAGCTGTTTTTT
D gene: NA; V gene: TRBV5-1; clone size: once; J gene: TRBJ1-4; CDR3 protein: CASSSTNSATNEKLFF; CDR3 DNA: TGCGCCAGCAGCTCGACTAACAGTGCAACTAATGAAAAACTGTTTTTT
D gene: TRBD2; V gene: TRBV4-2; clone size: NA; J gene: TRBJ2-7; CDR3 protein: CASSQVSPSGIHEQYF; CDR3 DNA: TGTGCCAGCAGCCAAGTTAGCCCTAGCGGGATACACGAGCAGTACTTC